One sample yielded the 24 T cell receptor beta chains listed below, sequenced in a study of blood T cell repertoires in COVID-19 (dated by TCRdb to the early 2020s). The library was prepared using the immunoSEQ multiplex PCR assay. TCRdb took this table from immuneACCESS and kept in-frame rearrangements with V and J called. Such tables lack part of the clones; where checked against another copy, unresolved V genes explain under half of the gap, and the rest is unexplained. The sample yields 150,000 to 200,000 clones; around four fifths were counted once. The ten largest clones take up 3.5% to 5% of the sample. Source material: PBMCs or T cells enriched from blood (not recorded which). The receptor source for this set is a woman aged 45-65 years who had recovered from COVID-19.

This chain joins TRBV9 and TRBJ2-1; possibly TRBD2 for D (6 bases). Looked up from germline, CDR1 is SGDLS and CDR2 is YYNGEE. CDR3 size: 15 residues. V dropped 4 bases and J dropped 1 base, with 12 bases sitting between them. CDR3 DNA: TGTGCCAGCAGCTACGGCGGGGCTTCCTACAATGAGCAGTTCTTC. It yields the protein CASSYGGASYNEQFF.

CDR3 nucleotides: TGTGCCAGCAGCGTAAGTCGGGGCACAGATACGCAGTATTTT. This codes for CASSVSRGTDTQYF. The rearrangement joins TRBV9 to TRBJ2-3; no reliable D call. There are 14 residues in the CDR3. CDR1 is SGDLS, CDR2 YYNGEE, per germline. V lost 1 base and J 1 base, leaving 7 bases between the germline ends.

This sequence joins TRBV4-1 and TRBJ2-5, with TRBD1 matching over 7 bases. The CDR3 extends over 16 amino acids. V trimming: 3 bases; J trimming: 5 bases; junction bases outside the gene matches: 12. CDR1 is MGHRA and CDR2 is YSYEKL in the germline V gene. The CDR3 reads CASSHEYRGRGETQYF. CDR3 bases: TGCGCCAGCAGCCACGAATACAGGGGTAGGGGGGAGACCCAGTACTTC.

The chain couples TRBV30 to TRBJ1-1; 7 nucleotides match TRBD1. Germline V lookup: CDR1 GTSNPN, CDR2 SVGIG (reference sequence). V shed 5 bases, J shed 4 bases, and the junction held 4 bases outside the gene matches. The CDR3 has 12 amino acids. The CDR3 DNA is TGTGCCTGGGCCCCAGGGGGCACTGAAGCTTTCTTT. Translated: CAWAPGGTEAFF.

The chain has TRBV7-6 and TRBJ1-1; no clear D. Deletions cut 2 bases from V and 4 bases from J, with 14 bases between. The germline V gene encodes CDR1 SGHVS and CDR2 FNYEAQ. This CDR3 is 15 amino acids long. This chain's CDR3 is CASSLLAVSGTEAFF. In nucleotides, the CDR3 is TGTGCCAGCAGCTTATTGGCGGTATCGGGCACTGAAGCTTTCTTT.

This chain connects TRBV27 to TRBJ1-1, with D possibly TRBD1 on 5 matching bases. CDR1 is MNHEY and CDR2 is SMNVEV in the germline V gene (reference sequence). This CDR3 has 16 amino acids. Trimming cost V 6 bases and J 4 bases, with 21 bases left between them. The CDR3 nucleotides read TGTGCCAGCAGCGATCTGGGCGCAGGGTCCCGCACTGAAGCTTTCTTT. Encoded protein: CASSDLGAGSRTEAFF.

The chain combines TRBV5-1 with TRBJ2-3, with a possible D match to TRBD1 (6 bases). V was shortened by 0 bases and J by 2 bases, with 19 bases between the two germline ends. CDR3 length: 18 residues. Per the germline V gene, CDR1 is SGHRS and CDR2 is YFSETQ. For the CDR3, the DNA is TGCGCCAGCAGCTTGGTGTCATTGGCAGGGGCCCTCACAGATACGCAGTATTTT. Its translation is CASSLVSLAGALTDTQYF.

The chain links TRBV11-2 to TRBJ2-3, with D possibly TRBD2 on 5 matching bases. The CDR3 runs to 11 residues. Deletions cut 3 bases from V and 9 bases from J, with 7 bases between. Germline CDR1 is SGHAT and CDR2 is FQNNGV. This CDR3 reads CASSFGVTQYF. The CDR3 region has the DNA TGTGCCAGCAGCTTCGGGGTCACGCAGTATTTT.

The chain joins TRBV12-3 or TRBV12-4 to TRBJ1-6, with D possibly TRBD1 on 6 matching bases. The CDR3 runs to 13 residues. V was shortened by 8 bases and J by 9 bases, with 14 bases between the two germline ends. The CDR3 is CASSGAGFSPLHF. In DNA form, the CDR3 reads TGTGCCAGCTCAGGGGCAGGATTTTCACCCCTCCACTTT.

The gene calls are TRBV6-5 and TRBJ1-1; no clear D. This CDR3 comprises 15 residues. The ends were cut back, 2 bases at V and 6 bases at J, with 16 bases in the middle. Germline V gives CDR1 MNHEY, CDR2 SVGAGI. The CDR3 DNA sequence: TGTGCCAGCAGTTACGAGTCGGGAAGAGGATCTGAAGCTTTCTTT. As protein: CASSYESGRGSEAFF.

V and J are TRBV28 and TRBJ1-6, with no clear D. CDR1 is MDHEN and CDR2 is SYDVKM in the germline V gene. V was shortened by 6 bases and J by 0 bases, with 12 bases between the two germline ends. This CDR3 spans 16 amino acids. CDR3 amino acids: CASRKSGFSYNSPLHF. The DNA for the CDR3 is TGTGCCAGCAGGAAATCGGGTTTCTCCTATAATTCACCCCTCCACTTT.

For the CDR3, the DNA is TGTGCCAGCACGCAACAGGGGGGTGGCTACACCTTC. It encodes CASTQQGGGYTF. The V and J genes are TRBV2 and TRBJ1-2; 8 nucleotides match TRBD1. Trimming at V came to 7 bases and at J to 7 bases, leaving 5 bases not matched to a gene. This CDR3 is 12 amino acids long. Germline assignment: CDR1 SNHLY and CDR2 FYNNEI.

V gene TRBV18 combines with J gene TRBJ1-5, with 7 bases aligning to TRBD1. The trim removed 2 bases at V and 6 bases at J, leaving 4 bases unmatched. The CDR3 spans 14 residues. Germline-derived CDR1 and CDR2 are KGHSH and LQKENI. CDR3 coding DNA: TGTGCCAGCTCACCAACGAACAGGGGTCAGCCCCAGCATTTT. It yields the protein CASSPTNRGQPQHF.

The rearrangement joins TRBV30 to TRBJ1-3, with 9 bases lining up with TRBD1. With 0 bases clipped from V and 8 bases from J, the junction kept 11 bases outside the gene matches. Germline CDR1 is GTSNPN and CDR2 is SVGIG (reference sequence). This CDR3 comprises 16 residues. DNA for the CDR3: TGTGCCTGGAGTGTACTTCGGACAGGGGAAAGGGACACCATATATTTT. This encodes CAWSVLRTGERDTIYF.

J is TRBJ1-6 and V is TRBV27, with D unclear. The germline V gene encodes CDR1 MNHEY and CDR2 SMNVEV (reference sequence). The CDR3 runs to 13 residues. V lost 8 bases, J lost 7 bases, and 12 bases lay in between. The CDR3 region has the DNA TGTGCCAGCCAGAGGGTTCGGAATTCACCCCTCCACTTT. Its translation: CASQRVRNSPLHF.

A few counts support this clone. The V and J genes are TRBV6-4 and TRBJ2-1; 8 bases map to TRBD2. The CDR3 has 15 amino acids. Per germline, CDR1 MRHNA and CDR2 SNTAGT. With 7 bases clipped from V and 5 bases from J, the junction kept 10 bases outside the gene matches. The CDR3 nucleotides are TGTGCCAGCACTAAAGAGGCGGGGGGCAACAATGAGCAGTTCTTC. It encodes CASTKEAGGNNEQFF.

V usage is TRBV5-1 and J usage is TRBJ1-4; D remains unclear. Germline V gene sequence: CDR1 SGHRS, CDR2 YFSETQ. This CDR3 is 14 amino acids long. The V end lost 2 bases, the J end lost 0 bases, and 5 bases lay between the germline ends. For the CDR3, the DNA is TGCGCCAGCAGCTTACAGTCAACTAATGAAAAACTGTTTTTT. Translated: CASSLQSTNEKLFF.

The chain is built from TRBV4-1 and TRBJ1-1, with D possibly being TRBD1 (5 bases). V lost 5 bases, J lost 2 bases, and 24 bases lay in between. Per the germline V gene, CDR1 is MGHRA and CDR2 is YSYEKL. The CDR3 loop spans 18 amino acids. The CDR3 coding sequence is TGCGCCAGCAGCTCCGGGGGGATTCCGGGACGGAGAAACACTGAAGCTTTCTTT. Protein sequence: CASSSGGIPGRRNTEAFF.

This sequence joins TRBV30 and TRBJ1-1; 9 positions agree with TRBD1. The trim removed 4 bases at V and 3 bases at J, leaving 3 bases unmatched. The CDR3 extends over 13 amino acids. Germline CDR1 and CDR2: GTSNPN and SVGIG (reference sequence). CDR3 in amino acids: CAWTRQGDTEAFF. In DNA, the CDR3 is TGTGCCTGGACAAGACAGGGGGACACTGAAGCTTTCTTT.

The chain employs TRBV9 and TRBJ1-2, with D possibly being TRBD1 (6 bases). With 8 bases removed from V and 4 bases from J, the gap between germline ends came to 15 bases. Germline assignment: CDR1 SGDLS and CDR2 YYNGEE. The CDR3 totals 13 residues. The CDR3 loop reads CASRAGAAYGYTF. The CDR3 region has the DNA TGTGCCAGTCGGGCGGGGGCGGCCTATGGCTACACCTTC.

The V and J genes are TRBV11-2 and TRBJ2-5, with TRBD2 identical over 7 bases. Losses at the gene ends were 5 bases for V and 2 bases for J; bases not matched to a gene: 8. Per germline, CDR1 SGHAT and CDR2 FQNNGV. The CDR3 spans 15 residues. The CDR3 sequence is CASSPLLREQETQYF. As DNA, the CDR3 is TGTGCCAGCAGCCCCCTATTGCGGGAGCAAGAGACCCAGTACTTC.

The V call is TRBV5-1, the J call TRBJ2-1, with a tentative D call TRBD2 (6 bases). This CDR3 spans 16 amino acids. V was cut by 0 bases and J by 6 bases, with 16 bases left in between. Per germline, CDR1 SGHRS and CDR2 YFSETQ. The chain's CDR3 is CASSLEGLRAGNEQFF. Here the CDR3 DNA reads TGCGCCAGCAGCTTGGAGGGCCTAAGAGCGGGCAATGAGCAGTTCTTC.

J is TRBJ2-4 and V is TRBV2, with D maybe TRBD2 (7 bases). Trimming removed 8 bases from V and 6 bases from J, with 26 bases in between. This CDR3 comprises 17 residues. Per germline, CDR1 SNHLY and CDR2 FYNNEI. CDR3 residues: CASRGGANNHRLNIQYF. The CDR3 nucleotides are TGTGCCAGCCGAGGGGGGGCAAACAATCACCGACTAAACATTCAGTACTTC.

This clone was seen a single time. The chain couples TRBV27 to TRBJ2-6; D is possibly TRBD1 (8 bases). Germline-derived CDR1 and CDR2 are MNHEY and SMNVEV (reference sequence). Trimming cost V 0 bases and J 3 bases, with 12 bases left between them. The CDR3 runs 17 residues. The CDR3 loop is CASSLSNRGGGANVLTF. CDR3 nucleotide sequence: TGTGCCAGCAGTTTATCAAACAGGGGGGGTGGGGCCAACGTCCTGACTTTC.